Following are 14 T cell receptor gamma chains from one sample sequenced in a study of Vδ1+ human thymocytes. Findings and caveats of the study: Highly polyclonal TRG and TRD repertoires with Gaussian CDR3 length distributions appeared in thymus.

Sequences come from RNA converted to cDNA by reverse transcription. Pooled V-gene forward primers with one constant-region reverse primer generated the CDR3 amplicons by multiplex PCR. TCRdb processed the multiplex PCR reads again with the CATT caller. This repertoire shows under 25,000 gamma-chain clones, roughly an eighth found once; its top ten account for 1.9%. Their cognate antigens are unknown. Sequencing was carried out using Vdelta1+ gamma-delta thymocytes from the thymus. Subset in this sample: FACS-sorted CD3+ TCRalphabeta- TCRVdelta1+ TCRVdelta2- thymocytes. These receptors came from a child under two years old who had congenital heart surgery.

The chain employs TRGV8 and TRGJ1 or TRGJ2. Germline V CDR1 and CDR2: VENAVY, YDSYNSRV. The CDR3 totals 12 residues. V trimming: 3 bases; J trimming: 8 bases; junction bases outside the gene matches: 7. The CDR3 nucleotides are TGTGCCACCTGGGATCCCGAGAATAAGAAACTCTTT. Its protein is CATWDPENKKLF.

This clone was counted only a few times. The rearrangement links TRGV9 to TRGJP2. V dropped 2 bases and J dropped 4; count of bases not matched to a gene: 4. CDR1 and CDR2 from the germline V gene are GITISATS and ISYDGTV (reference sequence). The CDR3 is 14 amino acids. CDR3 loop: CALWEEYSDWIKTF. In DNA, the CDR3 is TGTGCCTTGTGGGAGGAGTATAGTGATTGGATCAAGACGTTT.

In this sample, this clone turned up a few times. This sequence joins TRGV4 and TRGJ1 or TRGJ2. The CDR3 runs to 13 residues. The germline CDR1 and CDR2 sequences are EGSTGY and YDSYTSSV. With 3 bases clipped from V and 7 bases from J, the junction kept 9 bases outside the gene matches. CDR3 sequence reads: CATWDPARYKKLF. The CDR3 DNA is TGTGCCACCTGGGATCCGGCGCGGTATAAGAAACTCTTT.

This clone was seen a handful of times. The chain recombines TRGV4 with TRGJP1. There are 17 residues in the CDR3. Germline CDR1 EGSTGY, CDR2 YDSYTSSV. Trimming took 4 bases from V and 0 from J; bases not matched to a gene: 11. The CDR3 protein is CATWDPAGDTTGWFKIF. In DNA, the CDR3 is TGTGCCACCTGGGACCCAGCCGGGGATACCACTGGTTGGTTCAAGATATTT.

This clone has just a few counts. The V call is TRGV4, the J call TRGJ1 or TRGJ2. Germline V gene lookup returns CDR1 EGSTGY and CDR2 YDSYTSSV. The V gene end was trimmed by 6 bases and the J gene end by 6 bases; junction bases not matched to a gene: 11. The CDR3 is 13 residues long. The CDR3 here is CATWTPVGYKKLF. The CDR3 region has the DNA TGTGCCACCTGGACCCCCGTGGGTTATAAGAAACTCTTT.

This clone has a handful of counts. This may be a read error, as it is one base from a much larger clone. This specimen includes other DNA sequences encoding the same CDR3. V is TRGV2 and J is TRGJ1 or TRGJ2. Per the germline V gene, CDR1 is EGSNGY and CDR2 is YDSYNSKV. The CDR3 has 12 amino acids. Trimming removed 0 bases from V and 6 bases from J; junction bases left unmatched: 2. Here the CDR3 DNA reads TGTGCCACCTGGGACGGGGCTTATAAGAAACTCTTT. Translating gives CATWDGAYKKLF.

The chain carries TRGV9 and TRGJ1 or TRGJ2. This CDR3 region has 15 residues. Per germline, CDR1 GITISATS and CDR2 ISYDGTV (reference sequence). V trimming: 10 bases; J trimming: 1 base; junction bases outside the gene matches: 16. CDR3 loop: CAFYAQIFNYYKKLF. The CDR3 nucleotides are TGTGCCTTCTATGCCCAGATCTTCAATTATTATAAGAAACTCTTT.

The chain couples TRGV5 to TRGJP. V lost 6 bases and J lost 4; bases outside the gene matches: 0. Looked up from germline, CDR1 is VINAFY and CDR2 is YDVSNSKD. This CDR3 is 14 amino acids long. The CDR3 protein is CATWQELGKKIKVF. Written as DNA, the CDR3 is TGTGCCACCTGGCAAGAGTTGGGCAAAAAAATCAAGGTATTT.

With regard to this clone: Since a much larger clone is just one base distant, this may be a read error. Other DNA variants within this sample encode the same CDR3. The chain recombines TRGV9 with TRGJ1 or TRGJ2. There are 14 residues in the CDR3. Germline values: CDR1 GITISATS, CDR2 ISYDGTV (reference sequence). The V segment lost 0 bases and the J segment 2 bases; nucleotides outside the gene matches: 4. The DNA for the CDR3 is TGTGCCTTGTGGGAGGTGCACCATTATTATAAGAAACTCTTT. Translating gives CALWEVHHYYKKLF.

As to this clone: A much larger clone differs by one base, so this may be a read error. Distinct nucleotide sequences in the sample also encode this CDR3. This rearrangement joins TRGV4 to TRGJ1 or TRGJ2. V dropped 0 bases and J dropped 0; count of bases not matched to a gene: 2. CDR3 size: 14 residues. Germline CDR1 EGSTGY, CDR2 YDSYTSSV. The CDR3 DNA reads as TGTGCCACCTGGGATGGGAGGAATTATTATAAGAAACTCTTT. Its translation is CATWDGRNYYKKLF.

In regard to this clone: With a much larger clone just one base away, this may be a read error. The identical CDR3 is also encoded by other nucleotide sequences in the sample. This chain uses TRGV5 with TRGJ1 or TRGJ2. In germline, CDR1 is VINAFY, CDR2 YDVSNSKD. The CDR3 has 13 amino acids. Here the CDR3 reads CATWDRPYYKKLF. The DNA for the CDR3 is TGCGCCACCTGGGACAGGCCGTATTATAAGAAACTCTTT.

This chain connects TRGV9 to TRGJ1 or TRGJ2. After removal of 6 bases from V and 11 bases from J, the junction contained 10 bases not matched to a gene. The CDR3 runs to 11 residues. Germline-derived CDR1 and CDR2 are GITISATS and ISYDGTV (reference sequence). CDR3 bases: TGTGCCTTGTGGAGCCTCGTTGAGAAACTCTTT. It translates to CALWSLVEKLF.

This sequence joins TRGV9 and TRGJ1 or TRGJ2. The trim removed 6 bases at V and 1 base at J, leaving 6 bases unmatched. Germline V gives CDR1 GITISATS, CDR2 ISYDGTV (reference sequence). The CDR3 has 13 residues. Here the CDR3 reads CALWSRNYYKKLF. CDR3 DNA: TGTGCCTTGTGGTCGCGAAATTATTATAAGAAACTCTTT.

V and J are TRGV4 and TRGJ1 or TRGJ2. CDR1 is EGSTGY, CDR2 YDSYTSSV, per germline. V shed 6 bases and J 1 base; nucleotides not matched to a gene: 15. The CDR3 runs to 16 residues. The CDR3 coding sequence is TGTGCCACCTGGAATGCCCCCACTACTAATTATTATAAGAAACTCTTT. Translation gives CATWNAPTTNYYKKLF.